The clone carrying this T cell receptor (beta chain) has only one observation. The CDR3 has 15 amino acids. The J segment lost 3 bases and the V segment lost 6 bases, leaving 8 bases of the junction unmatched. In germline, CDR1 is SGHRS, CDR2 YFSETQ. The age range of participants was roughly 18 to 90 years, with residence in about two dozen US areas. The sample belongs to a study of blood T cell repertoires in COVID-19. Study context: What the recovered Cohort 3 donors had was two negative PCRs, clearance, or symptom resolution. COVID-19 samples from acute and convalescent phases originated in the United States, Italy and Spain. In each case, the material was cDNA or gDNA derived from T cells, B-cell-depleted T cells, or PBMCs.

TCRdb keeps only in-frame clones here, not all; method: immunoSEQ multiplex PCR. The sample has some 300,000 clones; 70% to 90% are singletons. The chain employs TRBV5-1 and TRBJ2-3; 9 bases align to TRBD1. This receptor was obtained from a woman aged 60-75 years in a cohort exposed to, infected with or recovered from COVID-19 (not recorded which). Sequenced input: PBMCs or T cells enriched from blood (not recorded which). CDR3 sequence: CASTQTGGGTDTQYF. The CDR3 DNA reads TGCGCCAGCACCCAGACAGGGGGAGGAACAGATACGCAGTATTTT. The whole variable domain, remainder taken from reference TRBV5-1 and TRBJ2-3, is KAGVTQTPRYLIKTRGQQVTLSCSPISGHRSVSWYQQTPGQGLQFLFEYFSETQRNKGNFPGRFSGRQFSNSRSEMNVSTLELGDSALYLCASTQTGGGTDTQYFGPGTRLTVL.